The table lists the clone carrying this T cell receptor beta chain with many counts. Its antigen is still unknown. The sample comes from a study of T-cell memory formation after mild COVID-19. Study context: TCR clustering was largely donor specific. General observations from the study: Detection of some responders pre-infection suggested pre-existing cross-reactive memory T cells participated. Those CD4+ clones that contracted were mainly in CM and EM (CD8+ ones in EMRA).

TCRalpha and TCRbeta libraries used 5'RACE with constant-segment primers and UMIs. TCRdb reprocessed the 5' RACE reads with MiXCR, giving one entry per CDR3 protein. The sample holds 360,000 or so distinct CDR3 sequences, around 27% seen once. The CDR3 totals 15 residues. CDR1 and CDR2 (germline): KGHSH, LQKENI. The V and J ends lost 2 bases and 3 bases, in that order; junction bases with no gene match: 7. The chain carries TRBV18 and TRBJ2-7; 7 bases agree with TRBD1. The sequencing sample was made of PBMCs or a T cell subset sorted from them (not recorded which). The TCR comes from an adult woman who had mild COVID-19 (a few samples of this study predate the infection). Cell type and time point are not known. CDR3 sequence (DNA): TGTGCCAGCTCACCAACGGACAGGCAATTCTACGAGCAGTACTTC. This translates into CASSPTDRQFYEQYF.